The clone carrying this T cell receptor (beta chain) came up once. The study drew participants aged about 18 to 89 years from 20 to 30 US areas. Donors were grouped by their self-reported clinical history. Donors of Cohort 3 who recovered were those that had two negative PCRs, clearance, or symptom resolution. This record comes from a study of blood T cell repertoires in COVID-19. V was pared by 1 base and J by 5 bases, with 14 bases between. The germline gives CDR1 KGHSH, CDR2 LQKENI. There are 15 residues in the CDR3. Authors' processing steps: Nucleated cell number was recorded as an estimate derived from reference gene primer amplification. Libraries were prepared by immunoSEQ multiplex PCR; TCRdb keeps only in-frame clonotypes and omits some of them. For V, J and clone size, that table is used; D and trimming come from the DNA. The data hold approximately 130,000 clones, with about four fifths observed a single time.

The chain combines TRBV18 with TRBJ1-1; TRBD1 is a possible D gene (6 bases). The sequenced sample was PBMCs or T cells enriched from blood (not recorded which). The TCR sequence derives from a young man who had recovered from COVID-19. CDR3 sequence (DNA): TGTGCCAGCTCACCACGCAGGGGTCAGGGAACTGAAGCTTTCTTT. Translation gives CASSPRRGQGTEAFF.